Below, one T cell receptor beta chain is given with its context. This receptor's antigen is unknown. The sample holds no much larger clone one base away, and base qualities are not on file. This record comes from a study of cytomegalovirus exposure and HLA in healthy donors (dated by TCRdb to between 2016 and 2019). Describing the broader study: A later analysis indicated that the 120 validation repertoires were generated on the platform also employed for the roughly 720 repertoires of the first cohort. To predict cytomegalovirus infection status, the study combined high-throughput TCR immunosequencing, statistical association of individual TCRs with disease status, and machine learning. A separate validation cohort of roughly 130 different subjects was used in addition to the 666-subject first cohort. The study aimed to test whether signatures of past pathogen exposure could be identified by cataloging public T cell receptors.

The germline V gene supplies CDR1 MGHRA and CDR2 YSYEKL. The CDR3 sequence holds 16 residues, the cysteine and phenylalanine included. Only the CDR3 DNA is retained, 48 bases long and in frame from the first base. A distance of 16 bases separates the germline ends of V and J, which lose 5 bases and 0 bases respectively. Donors formed part of the validation cohort, which comprised 120 subjects and was distinct from the first cohort of 550 to 850 subjects. Study-level results and caveats: Subsequent analysis determined that TCRs grouped into clusters in the first cohort also showed a tendency toward co-occurrence across the 130 or so validation repertoires, and approximately 94% of cluster scores exceeded 0. The classifier was reported to diagnose cytomegalovirus status with high specificity and sensitivity in both the original cohort and the validation cohort. Across donors, most TCR sequences were observed very rarely, whereas some public TCRs were present in many individuals. According to the authors, the approach could potentially be generalized to other disease states and immunological phenotypes. The study listed 170 or so TCR beta chains as associated with cytomegalovirus. A later analysis lacked HLA typing for the validation cohort, so it scored co-occurrence in that cohort across all 120 or so repertoires. In vitro tests confirmed that a few of the cytomegalovirus-associated TCR beta chains recognize cytomegalovirus antigens.

To prepare the library, the immunoSEQ multiplex PCR assay was applied. The paper's data handling went like this. A statistical classification framework was developed to diagnose cytomegalovirus status using the catalog of TCR beta chain sequences. TCRdb stores this immuneACCESS table with in-frame sequences only. Part of the clones is absent; in the studies checked, under half of the shortfall reflects unresolved V genes, and no reason is known for the rest. D and trimming were read from the DNA, whereas the V and J calls and clone size are those reported in that table. This sample is represented by 180,000 or so clones; around nine tenths of them were singletons. Of the sample, roughly 1.4% falls within the top ten clones.

The chain is made from TRBV4-1 and TRBJ1-1; possibly the D gene is TRBD1, per 5 matching bases. This clonotype was sampled from a woman between 25 and 40 years old in good health and CMV-seronegative. The sequencing sample was made of PBMCs. The CDR3 is CASSTKSQVLNTEAFF. The sequenced DNA is TGCGCCAGCAGCACCAAATCACAGGTCTTGAACACTGAAGCTTTCTTT.